The clone carrying this T cell receptor (beta chain) was counted only a few times. Its antigen remains unidentified. This entry belongs to a study of blood T cells in healthy people across ages. General study points: Changes in expanded clonotypes were possibly confounded, as the CMV status of donors was unknown. Older age went with lower TCR beta diversity per million T cells, in a roughly linear way.

Alongside a J-beta primer mix, a sample-barcoded 5' primer served in a second PCR lasting about 7 to 12 cycles. Every sample produced at least 2.5 million CDR3-containing paired-end reads. TCRdb recomputed calls from the 5' RACE reads with MiXCR, one row per CDR3 protein. The sample yields some 1.8 million distinct CDR3 sequences, 35% to 50% seen once. The CDR3 extends over 16 amino acids. Germline V lookup: CDR1 SGDLS, CDR2 YYNGEE. J was trimmed by 2 bases and V by 3 bases; bases with no gene match: 8. Sequenced: blood. The origin of this receptor is a human donor in good health. The V call is TRBV9, the J call TRBJ2-3; 8 nucleotides match TRBD2. The chain's CDR3 is CASSASSGDFTDTQYF. Written as DNA, the CDR3 is TGTGCCAGCAGCGCGAGTAGCGGGGATTTCACAGATACGCAGTATTTT. The complete variable domain, with remaining parts taken from reference TRBV9 and TRBJ2-3, reads DSGVTQTPKHLITATGQRVTLRCSPRSGDLSVYWYQQSLDQGLQFLIQYYNGEERAKGNILERFSAQQFPDLHSELNLSSLELGDSALYFCASSASSGDFTDTQYFGPGTRLTVL.